The sequence of this T cell receptor (beta chain) was determined in a study of neurological immune-mediated disorders. The unsorted libraries originated from 2 million PBMCs kept at -80 C. V trimming: 0 bases; J trimming: 5 bases; junction bases outside the gene matches: 5. CDR3 length equals 15 residues. From germline, CDR1 is SGHRS and CDR2 YFSETQ. By 5'RACE with 10-nucleotide random UMIs, the cDNA was made. Each sequencing run yielded over 160 million TCR-beta sequences from 15-18 subjects. Using its own MiXCR run on the 5' RACE reads, TCRdb lists one record per CDR3 protein. The table lists around 70,000 distinct CDR3 sequences, 3.2% of them singletons. This clonotype was seen at least ten times. Its antigen is as yet unknown. General observations from the study: Expansion of TCR clones was greatest in HTLV-1-associated myelopathy and smallest in multiple sclerosis, where it fell below that of healthy controls.

The source material was PBMCs. The sequence was obtained from a woman aged 45-65 years with multiple sclerosis. The J gene is TRBJ2-5, the V gene TRBV5-1; 9 positions match TRBD2. The CDR3 DNA follows: TGCGCCAGCAGCTTGGGGGCTAGCGGGGTGGAGACCCAGTACTTC. Residues: CASSLGASGVETQYF.